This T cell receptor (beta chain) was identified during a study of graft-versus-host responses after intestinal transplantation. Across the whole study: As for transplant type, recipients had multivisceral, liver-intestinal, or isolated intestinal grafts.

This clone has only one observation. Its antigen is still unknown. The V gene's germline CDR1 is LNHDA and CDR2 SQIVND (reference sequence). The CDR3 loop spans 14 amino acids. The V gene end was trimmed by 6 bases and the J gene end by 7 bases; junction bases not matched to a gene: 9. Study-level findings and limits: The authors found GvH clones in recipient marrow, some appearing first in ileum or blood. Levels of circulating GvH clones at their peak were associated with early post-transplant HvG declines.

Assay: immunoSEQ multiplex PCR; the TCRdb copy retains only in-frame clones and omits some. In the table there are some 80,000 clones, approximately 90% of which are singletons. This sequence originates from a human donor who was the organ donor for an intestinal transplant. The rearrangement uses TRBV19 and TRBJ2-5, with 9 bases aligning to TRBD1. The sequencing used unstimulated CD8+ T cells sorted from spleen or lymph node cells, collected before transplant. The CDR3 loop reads CASSHGQGRGTQYF. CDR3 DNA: TGTGCCAGTAGCCACGGACAGGGGCGTGGGACCCAGTACTTC.